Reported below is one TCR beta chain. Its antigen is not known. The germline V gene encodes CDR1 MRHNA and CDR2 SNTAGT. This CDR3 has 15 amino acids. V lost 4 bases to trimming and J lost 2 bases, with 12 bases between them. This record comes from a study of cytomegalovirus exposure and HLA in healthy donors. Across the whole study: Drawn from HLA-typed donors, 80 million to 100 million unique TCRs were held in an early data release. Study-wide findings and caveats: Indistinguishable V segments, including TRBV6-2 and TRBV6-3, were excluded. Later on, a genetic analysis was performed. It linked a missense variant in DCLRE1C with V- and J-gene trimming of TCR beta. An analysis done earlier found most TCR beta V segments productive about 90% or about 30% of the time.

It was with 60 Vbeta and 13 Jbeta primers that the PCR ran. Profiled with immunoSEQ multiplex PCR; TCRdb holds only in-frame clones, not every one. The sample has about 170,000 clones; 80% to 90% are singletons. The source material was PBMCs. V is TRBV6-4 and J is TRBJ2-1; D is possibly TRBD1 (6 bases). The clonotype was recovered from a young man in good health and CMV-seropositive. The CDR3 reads CASSAEDRAYNEQFF. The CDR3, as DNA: TGTGCCAGCAGTGCTGAGGACAGAGCCTACAATGAGCAGTTCTTC.